These T cell receptor beta chains were read from a single sample in a study of blood T cell repertoires in COVID-19. Assay: immunoSEQ multiplex PCR; the TCRdb copy retains only in-frame clones and omits some. Of about 200,000 clones listed, around nine tenths were seen once; the top ten hold 3%. Specimen: peripheral blood. These receptors came from a man aged 60 to 75 with acute or convalescent COVID-19. Each CDR3 is given with its conserved first and last residue. Fields, in order: D gene, clone size, V gene, J gene, CDR3 protein, CDR3 DNA. A D gene is named only where the DNA matches it firmly. Only part of the rows carry a size: once, few, many, or a class if the clone is expanded.

d_gene: NA; abundance: NA; v_gene: TRBV5-1; j_gene: TRBJ2-3; CDR3aa: CASRSAGGTDTQYF; CDR3nt: TGCGCCAGCAGGTCCGCGGGCGGCACAGATACGCAGTATTTT
d_gene: NA; abundance: NA; v_gene: TRBV4-1; j_gene: TRBJ2-7; CDR3aa: CASSQAEQPTYEQYF; CDR3nt: TGCGCCAGCAGCCAAGCCGAACAACCCACCTACGAGCAGTACTTC
d_gene: NA; abundance: once; v_gene: TRBV21-1; j_gene: TRBJ1-5; CDR3aa: CASSNNGRAHQPQHF; CDR3nt: TGTGCCAGCAGCAATAACGGCAGGGCCCATCAGCCCCAGCATTTT
d_gene: TRBD1; abundance: NA; v_gene: TRBV6-1; j_gene: TRBJ1-2; CDR3aa: CASNDRGQLRHYGYTF; CDR3nt: TGTGCCAGCAATGACAGGGGGCAGCTTCGGCACTATGGCTACACCTTC
d_gene: NA; abundance: NA; v_gene: TRBV11-2; j_gene: TRBJ1-2; CDR3aa: CASSPPHRTVNYGYTF; CDR3nt: TGTGCCAGCAGCCCTCCCCACCGGACAGTTAACTATGGCTACACCTTC
d_gene: TRBD1; abundance: NA; v_gene: TRBV3-1/TRBV3-2; j_gene: TRBJ1-6; CDR3aa: CASSPSDRVNSPLHF; CDR3nt: TGTGCCAGCAGCCCCTCCGACAGGGTGAATTCACCCCTCCACTTT
d_gene: NA; abundance: few; v_gene: TRBV9; j_gene: TRBJ1-6; CDR3aa: CASSPAGGSYNSPLHF; CDR3nt: TGTGCCAGCAGCCCTGCGGGAGGGTCCTATAATTCACCCCTCCACTTT
d_gene: TRBD1; abundance: NA; v_gene: TRBV7-3; j_gene: TRBJ2-3; CDR3aa: CASSSPGQGNTQYF; CDR3nt: TGTGCCAGCAGCTCCCCGGGACAGGGTAATACGCAGTATTTT
d_gene: TRBD1; abundance: NA; v_gene: TRBV6-1; j_gene: TRBJ1-5; CDR3aa: CASSEGNRDRSQPQHF; CDR3nt: TGTGCCAGCAGTGAAGGAAACCGGGACAGGTCGCAGCCCCAGCATTTT
d_gene: NA; abundance: once; v_gene: TRBV10-2; j_gene: TRBJ2-2; CDR3aa: CASSAPIAWTGELFF; CDR3nt: TGCGCCAGCAGTGCTCCCATAGCGTGGACCGGGGAGCTGTTTTTT
d_gene: NA; abundance: NA; v_gene: TRBV12-3/TRBV12-4; j_gene: TRBJ1-4; CDR3aa: CASSSRGEKLFF; CDR3nt: TGTGCCAGCAGTTCGCGGGGTGAAAAACTGTTTTTT
d_gene: TRBD1; abundance: once; v_gene: TRBV2; j_gene: TRBJ2-6; CDR3aa: CAFVGRGISSGANVLTF; CDR3nt: TGTGCCTTCGTGGGCAGGGGGATTAGCTCTGGGGCCAACGTCCTGACTTTC
d_gene: NA; abundance: NA; v_gene: TRBV2; j_gene: TRBJ2-1; CDR3aa: CASSESGDLGGYYNEQFF; CDR3nt: TGTGCCAGCAGTGAATCGGGGGACTTGGGCGGCTACTACAATGAGCAGTTCTTC
d_gene: NA; abundance: NA; v_gene: TRBV5-1; j_gene: TRBJ1-1; CDR3aa: CASSPRSPYLNNTEAFF; CDR3nt: TGCGCCAGCAGCCCTAGGTCACCTTATCTGAACAACACTGAAGCTTTCTTT
d_gene: NA; abundance: NA; v_gene: TRBV5-8; j_gene: TRBJ1-5; CDR3aa: CASSLERNQPQHF; CDR3nt: TGTGCCAGCAGCTTGGAGAGGAATCAGCCCCAGCATTTT
d_gene: NA; abundance: NA; v_gene: TRBV6-1; j_gene: TRBJ1-1; CDR3aa: CASSESLGRVNTEAFF; CDR3nt: TGTGCCAGCAGTGAATCTTTAGGCAGGGTGAACACTGAAGCTTTCTTT
d_gene: TRBD2; abundance: NA; v_gene: TRBV4-3; j_gene: TRBJ2-1; CDR3aa: CASSQVGRGGRYNEQFF; CDR3nt: TGCGCCAGCAGCCAAGTCGGGCGGGGGGGACGTTACAATGAGCAGTTCTTC
d_gene: NA; abundance: NA; v_gene: TRBV4-2; j_gene: TRBJ2-1; CDR3aa: CASSPLAGSWDEQFF; CDR3nt: TGTGCCAGCAGCCCCCTGGCGGGGAGCTGGGATGAGCAGTTCTTC
d_gene: NA; abundance: once; v_gene: TRBV9; j_gene: TRBJ1-4; CDR3aa: CASSSSRGSNEKLFF; CDR3nt: TGTGCCAGCAGCAGCTCGAGAGGTTCTAATGAAAAACTGTTTTTT
d_gene: NA; abundance: NA; v_gene: TRBV11-3; j_gene: TRBJ2-7; CDR3aa: CASSLGPESYEQYF; CDR3nt: TGTGCCAGCAGCTTAGGTCCAGAAAGCTACGAGCAGTACTTC
d_gene: TRBD1; abundance: NA; v_gene: TRBV5-8; j_gene: TRBJ1-5; CDR3aa: CASSLTGTGGWQPQHF; CDR3nt: TGTGCCAGCAGCTTAACCGGGACAGGGGGCTGGCAGCCCCAGCATTTT
d_gene: NA; abundance: NA; v_gene: TRBV6-2/TRBV6-3; j_gene: TRBJ2-1; CDR3aa: CASSYSIVDEQFF; CDR3nt: TGTGCCAGCAGTTACTCGATAGTGGATGAGCAGTTCTTC
d_gene: TRBD1; abundance: NA; v_gene: TRBV6-1; j_gene: TRBJ1-1; CDR3aa: CASSKPGQINTEAFF; CDR3nt: TGTGCCAGCAGTAAGCCGGGACAGATAAACACTGAAGCTTTCTTT
d_gene: NA; abundance: NA; v_gene: TRBV28; j_gene: TRBJ2-5; CDR3aa: CASSLRQNYQETQYF; CDR3nt: TGTGCCAGCAGTTTACGACAGAACTACCAAGAGACCCAGTACTTC
d_gene: NA; abundance: NA; v_gene: TRBV5-5; j_gene: TRBJ2-7; CDR3aa: CASSLGVYEQYF; CDR3nt: TGTGCCAGCAGCTTGGGAGTCTACGAGCAGTACTTC
d_gene: NA; abundance: NA; v_gene: TRBV7-3; j_gene: TRBJ2-5; CDR3aa: CASSLKFDRSAETQYF; CDR3nt: TGTGCCAGCAGCTTAAAGTTCGACAGGTCCGCAGAGACCCAGTACTTC
d_gene: NA; abundance: NA; v_gene: TRBV21-1; j_gene: TRBJ2-3; CDR3aa: CASSKSWGGTDTQYF; CDR3nt: TGTGCCAGCAGCAAAAGCTGGGGAGGCACAGATACGCAGTATTTT
d_gene: TRBD2; abundance: NA; v_gene: TRBV5-1; j_gene: TRBJ2-7; CDR3aa: CASSPFGKTSGGAYEQYF; CDR3nt: TGCGCCAGCAGCCCGTTCGGGAAGACTAGCGGGGGGGCCTACGAGCAGTACTTC
d_gene: NA; abundance: NA; v_gene: TRBV28; j_gene: TRBJ2-4; CDR3aa: CASSSPRGHQLKNIQYF; CDR3nt: TGTGCCAGCAGTTCTCCCCGAGGCCACCAGCTTAAAAACATTCAGTACTTC
d_gene: NA; abundance: NA; v_gene: TRBV24-1; j_gene: TRBJ2-5; CDR3aa: CATSDPDRYQETQYF; CDR3nt: TGTGCCACCAGTGATCCCGACAGGTACCAAGAGACCCAGTACTTC
d_gene: NA; abundance: NA; v_gene: TRBV6-6; j_gene: TRBJ1-1; CDR3aa: CASSPPEGWGRGPEAFF; CDR3nt: TGTGCCAGCAGTCCCCCGGAGGGGTGGGGTCGAGGCCCTGAAGCTTTCTTT
d_gene: TRBD1; abundance: NA; v_gene: TRBV3-1/TRBV3-2; j_gene: TRBJ1-2; CDR3aa: CASSPRGDRNGYTF; CDR3nt: TGTGCCAGCAGCCCCAGGGGGGACAGGAATGGCTACACCTTC
d_gene: TRBD1; abundance: few; v_gene: TRBV18; j_gene: TRBJ1-6; CDR3aa: CASSPRPTGVSYNSPLHF; CDR3nt: TGTGCCAGCTCACCTAGGCCGACAGGGGTCAGCTATAATTCACCCCTCCACTTT
d_gene: NA; abundance: NA; v_gene: TRBV27; j_gene: TRBJ2-7; CDR3aa: CASSSPRTERSYEQYF; CDR3nt: TGTGCCAGCAGTTCACCTCGGACTGAGCGCTCCTACGAGCAGTACTTC
d_gene: NA; abundance: once; v_gene: TRBV1; j_gene: TRBJ1-2; CDR3aa: CTSSLGRDRGDYGYTF; CDR3nt: TGCACCAGCAGCCTCGGTCGGGACAGGGGGGACTATGGCTACACCTTC
d_gene: NA; abundance: once; v_gene: TRBV7-6; j_gene: TRBJ1-4; CDR3aa: CASRPRVGGGGEKLFF; CDR3nt: TGTGCCAGCAGGCCAAGGGTTGGAGGGGGGGGTGAAAAACTGTTTTTT
d_gene: NA; abundance: NA; v_gene: TRBV5-1; j_gene: TRBJ1-1; CDR3aa: CASILAGEAFF; CDR3nt: TGCGCCAGCATCTTAGCCGGGGAAGCTTTCTTT
d_gene: NA; abundance: NA; v_gene: TRBV5-1; j_gene: TRBJ2-2; CDR3aa: CASSFEGANTGELFF; CDR3nt: TGCGCCAGCAGCTTCGAGGGGGCGAACACCGGGGAGCTGTTTTTT
d_gene: TRBD2; abundance: NA; v_gene: TRBV11-2; j_gene: TRBJ2-1; CDR3aa: CASSSGTSGASSYNEQFF; CDR3nt: TGTGCCAGCAGCTCCGGGACTAGCGGGGCCAGCTCCTACAATGAGCAGTTCTTC
d_gene: NA; abundance: NA; v_gene: TRBV7-2; j_gene: TRBJ2-3; CDR3aa: CASSLVAAGTDTQYF; CDR3nt: TGTGCCAGCAGCTTAGTAGCGGCGGGCACAGATACGCAGTATTTT
d_gene: NA; abundance: NA; v_gene: TRBV9; j_gene: TRBJ1-2; CDR3aa: CASSLDANYGYTF; CDR3nt: TGTGCCAGCAGCCTAGACGCGAACTATGGCTACACCTTC
d_gene: TRBD1; abundance: NA; v_gene: TRBV3-1/TRBV3-2; j_gene: TRBJ1-2; CDR3aa: CASSQETERGAGRDRKRGYTF; CDR3nt: TGTGCCAGCAGCCAAGAAACCGAGAGGGGGGCCGGGAGGGACAGAAAGAGGGGCTACACCTTC
d_gene: NA; abundance: NA; v_gene: TRBV4-2; j_gene: TRBJ2-2; CDR3aa: CASSTNTGELFF; CDR3nt: TGTGCCAGCAGCACTAACACCGGGGAGCTGTTTTTT
d_gene: TRBD2; abundance: NA; v_gene: TRBV19; j_gene: TRBJ2-1; CDR3aa: CASSIVPGLAGGPYRGSYNEQFF; CDR3nt: TGTGCCAGTAGTATCGTCCCGGGACTAGCGGGGGGGCCCTATCGGGGCTCCTACAATGAGCAGTTCTTC
d_gene: TRBD1; abundance: NA; v_gene: TRBV11-2; j_gene: TRBJ1-6; CDR3aa: CASSDRGSTGFSSPLHF; CDR3nt: TGTGCCAGCAGCGACAGAGGTTCGACAGGGTTTAGTTCACCCCTCCACTTT
d_gene: NA; abundance: NA; v_gene: TRBV5-4; j_gene: TRBJ1-2; CDR3aa: CASTLGQPNYGYTF; CDR3nt: TGTGCCAGCACCTTGGGACAACCGAACTATGGCTACACCTTC
d_gene: TRBD1; abundance: NA; v_gene: TRBV15; j_gene: TRBJ1-2; CDR3aa: CATSTRDRTGSGYTF; CDR3nt: TGTGCCACCAGCACCCGGGACAGGACGGGATCCGGCTACACCTTC
d_gene: NA; abundance: NA; v_gene: TRBV30; j_gene: TRBJ2-7; CDR3aa: CAWTGAHEQYF; CDR3nt: TGTGCCTGGACAGGGGCCCACGAGCAGTACTTC
d_gene: TRBD2; abundance: NA; v_gene: TRBV19; j_gene: TRBJ2-1; CDR3aa: CASSSGGQTYNEQFF; CDR3nt: TGTGCCAGTAGTAGCGGGGGGCAAACCTACAATGAGCAGTTCTTC
d_gene: NA; abundance: NA; v_gene: TRBV3-1/TRBV3-2; j_gene: TRBJ2-5; CDR3aa: CASSHRRQGRGETQYF; CDR3nt: TGTGCCAGCAGCCATAGAAGACAGGGGCGGGGGGAGACCCAGTACTTC
d_gene: TRBD1; abundance: NA; v_gene: TRBV15; j_gene: TRBJ1-2; CDR3aa: CATSRDLQGEEGYTF; CDR3nt: TGTGCCACCAGCAGAGATCTGCAGGGGGAAGAGGGCTACACCTTC
d_gene: TRBD1; abundance: NA; v_gene: TRBV12-5; j_gene: TRBJ1-3; CDR3aa: CASGSQGHGNTIYF; CDR3nt: TGTGCTAGTGGTTCACAGGGGCACGGAAACACCATATATTTT
d_gene: NA; abundance: NA; v_gene: TRBV10-3; j_gene: TRBJ2-1; CDR3aa: CATGGLTNEQFF; CDR3nt: TGTGCCACCGGGGGGCTAACCAATGAGCAGTTCTTC
d_gene: NA; abundance: NA; v_gene: TRBV18; j_gene: TRBJ2-7; CDR3aa: CASSPRGGAYEQYF; CDR3nt: TGTGCCAGCTCACCAAGGGGGGGGGCCTACGAGCAGTACTTC